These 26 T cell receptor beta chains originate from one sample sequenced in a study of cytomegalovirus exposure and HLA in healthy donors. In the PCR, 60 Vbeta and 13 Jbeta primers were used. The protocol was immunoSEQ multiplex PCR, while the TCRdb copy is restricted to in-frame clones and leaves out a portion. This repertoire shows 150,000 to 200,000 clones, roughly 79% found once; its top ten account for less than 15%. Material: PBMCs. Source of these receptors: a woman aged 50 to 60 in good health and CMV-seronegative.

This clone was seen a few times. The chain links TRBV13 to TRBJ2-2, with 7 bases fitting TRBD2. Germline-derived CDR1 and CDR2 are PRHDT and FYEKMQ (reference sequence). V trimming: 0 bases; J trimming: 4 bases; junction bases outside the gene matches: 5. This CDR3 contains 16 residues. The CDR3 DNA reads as TGTGCCAGCAGCTTAGGCCTAGCGGTATCCACCGGGGAGCTGTTTTTT. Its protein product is CASSLGLAVSTGELFF.

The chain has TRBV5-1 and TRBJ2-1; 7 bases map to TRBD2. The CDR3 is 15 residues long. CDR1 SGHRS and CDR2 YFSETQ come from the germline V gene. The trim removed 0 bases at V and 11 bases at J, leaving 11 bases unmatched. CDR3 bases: TGCGCCAGCAGCTTGGCCCTAGGGAGGGCCGCGAAGCAGTTCTTC. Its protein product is CASSLALGRAAKQFF.

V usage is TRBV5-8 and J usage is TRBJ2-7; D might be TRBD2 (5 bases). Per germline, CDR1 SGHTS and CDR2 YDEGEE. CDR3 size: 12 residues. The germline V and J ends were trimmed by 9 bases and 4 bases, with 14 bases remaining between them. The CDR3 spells CATSGVVYEQYF. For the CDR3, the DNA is TGTGCCACCTCCGGGGTGGTATACGAGCAGTACTTC.

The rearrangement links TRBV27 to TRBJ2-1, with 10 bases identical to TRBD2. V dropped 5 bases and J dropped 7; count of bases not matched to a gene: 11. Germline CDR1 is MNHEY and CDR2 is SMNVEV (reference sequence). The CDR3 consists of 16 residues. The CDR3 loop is CASSRLAGTPENEQFF. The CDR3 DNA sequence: TGTGCCAGCAGTCGACTAGCGGGCACACCCGAAAATGAGCAGTTCTTC.

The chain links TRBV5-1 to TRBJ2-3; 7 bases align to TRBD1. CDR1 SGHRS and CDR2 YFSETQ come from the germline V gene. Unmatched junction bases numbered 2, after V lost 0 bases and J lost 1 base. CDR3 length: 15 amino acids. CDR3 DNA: TGCGCCAGCAGCTTGGTAGGACAGGGCACAGATACGCAGTATTTT. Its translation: CASSLVGQGTDTQYF.

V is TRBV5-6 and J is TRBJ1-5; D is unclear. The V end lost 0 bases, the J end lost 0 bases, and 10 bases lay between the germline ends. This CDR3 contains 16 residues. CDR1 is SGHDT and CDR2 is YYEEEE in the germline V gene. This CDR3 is CASSLARRDSNQPQHF. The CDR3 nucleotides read TGTGCCAGCAGCTTGGCCAGGCGGGATAGCAATCAGCCCCAGCATTTT.

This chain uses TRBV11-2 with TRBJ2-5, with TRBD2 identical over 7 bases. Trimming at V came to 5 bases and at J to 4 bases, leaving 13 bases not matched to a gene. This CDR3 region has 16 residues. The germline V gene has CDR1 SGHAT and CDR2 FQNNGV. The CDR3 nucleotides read TGTGCCAGCAGCCCCCGTTGGGTGGGGGAGGGAGAGACCCAGTACTTC. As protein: CASSPRWVGEGETQYF.

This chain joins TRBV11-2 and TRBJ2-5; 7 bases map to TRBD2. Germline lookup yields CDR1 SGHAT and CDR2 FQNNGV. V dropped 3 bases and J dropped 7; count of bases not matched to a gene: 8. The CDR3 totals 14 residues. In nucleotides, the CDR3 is TGTGCCAGCAGCTTTTTTCGGGGGGACGGGACCCAGTACTTC. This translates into CASSFFRGDGTQYF.

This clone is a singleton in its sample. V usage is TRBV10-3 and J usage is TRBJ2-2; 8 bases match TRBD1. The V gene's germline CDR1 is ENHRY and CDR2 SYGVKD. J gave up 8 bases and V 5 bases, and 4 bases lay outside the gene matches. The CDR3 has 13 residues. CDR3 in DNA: TGTGCCATCAGTTGGACAGGGAAAGGGGAGCTGTTTTTT. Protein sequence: CAISWTGKGELFF.

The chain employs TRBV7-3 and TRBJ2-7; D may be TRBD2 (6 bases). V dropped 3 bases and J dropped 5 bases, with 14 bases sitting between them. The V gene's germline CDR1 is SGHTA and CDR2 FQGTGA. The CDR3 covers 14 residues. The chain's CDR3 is CASSFRGTDDEQYF. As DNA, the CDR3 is TGTGCCAGCAGCTTTCGGGGGACGGACGACGAGCAGTACTTC.

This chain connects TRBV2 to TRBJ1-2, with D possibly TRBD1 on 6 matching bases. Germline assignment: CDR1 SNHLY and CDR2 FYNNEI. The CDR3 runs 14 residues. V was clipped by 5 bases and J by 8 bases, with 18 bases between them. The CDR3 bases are TGTGCCAGCAGTATACAGGGTGAAAAGGGGGGCTACACCTTC. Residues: CASSIQGEKGGYTF.

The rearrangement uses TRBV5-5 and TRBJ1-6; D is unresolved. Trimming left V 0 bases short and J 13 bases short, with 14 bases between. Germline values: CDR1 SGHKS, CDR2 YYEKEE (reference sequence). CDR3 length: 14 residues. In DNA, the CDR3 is TGTGCCAGCAGCTTGGTCGCGGGCGCCCAGCCCCTCCACTTT. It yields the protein CASSLVAGAQPLHF.

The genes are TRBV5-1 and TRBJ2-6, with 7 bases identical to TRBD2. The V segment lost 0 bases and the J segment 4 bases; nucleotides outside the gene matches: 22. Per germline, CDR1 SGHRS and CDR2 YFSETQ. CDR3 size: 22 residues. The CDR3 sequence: CASSLVLRTGGSESLGANVLTF. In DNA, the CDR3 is TGCGCCAGCAGCTTGGTTCTGAGGACGGGAGGCTCTGAAAGCTTGGGGGCCAACGTCCTGACTTTC.

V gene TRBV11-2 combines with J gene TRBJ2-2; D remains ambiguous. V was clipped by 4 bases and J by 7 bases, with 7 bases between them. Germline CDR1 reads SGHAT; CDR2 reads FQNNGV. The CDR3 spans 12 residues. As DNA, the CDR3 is TGTGCCAGCAGCTCAAGAGACGGGGAGCTGTTTTTT. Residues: CASSSRDGELFF.

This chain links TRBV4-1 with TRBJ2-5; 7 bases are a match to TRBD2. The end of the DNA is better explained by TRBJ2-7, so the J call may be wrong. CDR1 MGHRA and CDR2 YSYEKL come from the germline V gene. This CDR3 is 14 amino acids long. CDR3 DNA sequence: TGCGCCAGCAGCCAACTCGCGGGAGCCTACGAGCAGTACTTC. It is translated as CASSQLAGAYEQYF.

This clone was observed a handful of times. The CDR3, as DNA: TGCGCCAGCAGCGCCCTGGAAGGGGCCTACGAGCAGTACTTC. Its translation: CASSALEGAYEQYF. The genes are TRBV5-1 and TRBJ2-7; possibly TRBD1 for D (5 bases). Between the trimmed V and J ends, which lost 4 bases and 2 bases, there was a span of 13 bases. Germline CDR1 reads SGHRS; CDR2 reads YFSETQ. This CDR3 spans 14 amino acids.

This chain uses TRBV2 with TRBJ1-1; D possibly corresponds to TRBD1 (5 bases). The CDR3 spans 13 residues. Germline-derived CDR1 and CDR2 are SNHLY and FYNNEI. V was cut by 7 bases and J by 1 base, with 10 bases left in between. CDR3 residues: CASTPGGNTEAFF. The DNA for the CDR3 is TGTGCCAGCACCCCGGGGGGGAACACTGAAGCTTTCTTT.

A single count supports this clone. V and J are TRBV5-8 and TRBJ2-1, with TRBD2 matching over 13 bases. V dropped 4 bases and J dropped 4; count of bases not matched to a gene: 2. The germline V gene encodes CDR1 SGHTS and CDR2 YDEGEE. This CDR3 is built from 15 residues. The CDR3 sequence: CASSRGLAGYNEQFF. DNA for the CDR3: TGTGCCAGCAGCCGGGGACTAGCGGGGTACAATGAGCAGTTCTTC.

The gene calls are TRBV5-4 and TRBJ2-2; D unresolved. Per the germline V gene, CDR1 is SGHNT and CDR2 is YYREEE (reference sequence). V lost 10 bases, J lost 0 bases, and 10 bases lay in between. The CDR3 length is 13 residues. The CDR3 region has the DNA TGTGCCGGCACAACTACGAACACCGGGGAGCTGTTTTTT. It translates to CAGTTTNTGELFF.

The CDR3, as DNA: TGTGCCAGCACTCGAACAGGGGTCACCGGGGAGCTGTTTTTT. Its protein product is CASTRTGVTGELFF. This chain connects TRBV6-5 to TRBJ2-2; TRBD1 matches 7 bases. V was clipped by 7 bases and J by 4 bases; unmatched bases: 6. Germline V lookup: CDR1 MNHEY, CDR2 SVGAGI. The CDR3 totals 14 residues.

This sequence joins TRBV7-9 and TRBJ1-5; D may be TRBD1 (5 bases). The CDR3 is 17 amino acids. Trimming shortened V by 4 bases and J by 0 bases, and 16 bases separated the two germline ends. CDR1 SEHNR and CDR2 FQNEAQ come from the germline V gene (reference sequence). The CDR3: CASSSTDTDSSNQPQHF. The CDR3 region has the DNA TGTGCCAGCAGCTCTACCGATACAGACAGTAGCAATCAGCCCCAGCATTTT.

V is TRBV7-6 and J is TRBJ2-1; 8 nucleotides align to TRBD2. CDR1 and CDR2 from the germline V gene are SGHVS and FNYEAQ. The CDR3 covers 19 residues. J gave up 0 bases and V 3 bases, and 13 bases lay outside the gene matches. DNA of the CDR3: TGTGCCAGCAGCTTCGAAGCCGGACTAGCTTCGAGCTCCTACAATGAGCAGTTCTTC. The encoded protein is CASSFEAGLASSSYNEQFF.

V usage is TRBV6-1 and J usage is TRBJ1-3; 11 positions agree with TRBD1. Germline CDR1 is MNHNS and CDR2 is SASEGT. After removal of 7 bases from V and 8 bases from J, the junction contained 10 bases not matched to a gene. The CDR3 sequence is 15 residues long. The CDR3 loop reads CASTPRDRGADTIYF. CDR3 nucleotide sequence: TGTGCCAGCACCCCGAGGGACAGGGGGGCGGACACCATATATTTT.

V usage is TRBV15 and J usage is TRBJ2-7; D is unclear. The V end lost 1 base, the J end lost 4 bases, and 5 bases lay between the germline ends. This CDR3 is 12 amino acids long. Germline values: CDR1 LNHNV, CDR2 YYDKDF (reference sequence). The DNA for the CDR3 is TGTGCCACCAGCAGAGTTGCGTACGAGCAGTACTTC. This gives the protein CATSRVAYEQYF. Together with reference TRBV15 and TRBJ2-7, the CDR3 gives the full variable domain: DAMVIQNPRYQVTQFGKPVTLSCSQTLNHNVMYWYQQKSSQAPKLLFHYYDKDFNNEADTPDNFQSRRPNTSFCFLDIRSPGLGDTAMYLCATSRVAYEQYFGPGTRLTVT.

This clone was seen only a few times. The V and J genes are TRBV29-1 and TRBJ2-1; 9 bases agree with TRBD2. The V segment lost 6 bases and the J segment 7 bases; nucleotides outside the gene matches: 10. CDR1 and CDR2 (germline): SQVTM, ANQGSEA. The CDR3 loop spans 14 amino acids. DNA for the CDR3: TGCAGCGTCCACGGACTAGCGAAAGGAAATGAGCAGTTCTTC. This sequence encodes CSVHGLAKGNEQFF.

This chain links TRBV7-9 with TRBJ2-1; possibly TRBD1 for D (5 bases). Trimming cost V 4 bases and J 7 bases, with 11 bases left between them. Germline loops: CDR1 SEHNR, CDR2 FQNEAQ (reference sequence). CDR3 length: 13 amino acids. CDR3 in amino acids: CASSYQQVNEQFF. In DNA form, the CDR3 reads TGTGCCAGCAGCTACCAACAGGTAAATGAGCAGTTCTTC.